This entry features one T cell receptor (beta chain) sequence. Antigen: not known. The data derive from a study of shared clonotypes between healthy human individuals. Study-wide results and limits: Sequencing depth was expected to affect clonotype sharing among donors.

Naive CD8 populations comprised CD45RO-negative cells positively selected for CCR7, excluding terminally differentiated effector memory CD45RA+ cells. V lost 5 bases to trimming and J lost 4 bases; unmatched junction nucleotides: 4. The CDR3 is 16 residues long. Germline CDR1 is SGHNT and CDR2 is YENEEA. Assay: immunoSEQ multiplex PCR; the TCRdb copy retains only in-frame clones and omits some. The data hold 650,000 to 800,000 clones, with about 90% observed a single time. The TCR sequence derives from a man aged 25 to 40 in good health. The rearrangement joins TRBV11-3 to TRBJ2-3; TRBD2 matches at 15 bases. Sequencing was done on a sample of naive CD8+ T cells sorted from blood. The CDR3 loop is CASSPRTSGRADTQYF. CDR3 DNA: TGTGCCAGCAGCCCGCGGACTAGCGGGAGGGCAGATACGCAGTATTTT.